These 20 T cell receptor beta chains were sequenced from one sample in a study of CD8 T cells in ankylosing spondylitis. Each CDR3 protein gets one entry after TCRdb re-called the 5' RACE reads with MiXCR. Found here are hundreds of thousands of distinct CDR3 sequences, less than 10% of them singletons; the top ten hold about 6.8%. Sequenced sample: blood, either unsorted or a sorted T cell fraction (not recorded which). The receptors stem from a male donor with ankylosing spondylitis or in good health (not recorded which).

This clonotype was seen at least ten times. The rearrangement joins TRBV11-3 to TRBJ2-3; a possible D gene is TRBD2 (6 bases). This CDR3 spans 15 amino acids. Per the germline V gene, CDR1 is SGHNT and CDR2 is YENEEA. Trimming took 4 bases from V and 0 from J, leaving 11 bases between them. CDR3 amino acids: CASSSRDSSTDTQYF. CDR3 sequence (DNA): TGTGCCAGCAGCTCACGGGACTCAAGCACAGATACGCAGTATTTT.

This clonotype was detected a few times. The chain combines TRBV7-2 with TRBJ2-5; tentative D call: TRBD2 (5 bases). This CDR3 is 16 amino acids long. Trimming cost V 0 bases and J 1 base, with 12 bases left between them. In germline, CDR1 is SGHTA, CDR2 FQGNSA. CDR3 DNA sequence: TGTGCCAGCAGCTTAGCTTCGGCTGCGGGCCAAGAGACCCAGTACTTC. Its translation: CASSLASAAGQETQYF.

This clonotype has a count of ten or more. V and J are TRBV4-1 and TRBJ1-1; possibly TRBD1 for D (5 bases). From germline, CDR1 is MGHRA and CDR2 YSYEKL. This CDR3 has 14 amino acids. Trimming took 5 bases from V and 4 from J, leaving 14 bases between them. CDR3 protein: CASSIVTGSTEAFF. Here the CDR3 DNA reads TGCGCCAGCAGCATCGTTACAGGCTCCACTGAAGCTTTCTTT.

The V gene is TRBV6-2 or TRBV6-3, the J gene TRBJ2-1; 12 bases are shared with TRBD1. The ends lost 2 bases at V and 2 bases at J; junction bases unmatched: 13. The CDR3 has 20 residues. Germline assignment: CDR1 MNHEY and CDR2 SVGEGT. In nucleotides, the CDR3 is TGTGCCAGCAGTTACCCGCTCGGGACAGGGGGCTCCCTAACCTACAATGAGCAGTTCTTC. It yields the protein CASSYPLGTGGSLTYNEQFF.

This clonotype was detected many times. The chain uses TRBV27 and TRBJ2-7; 8 positions agree with TRBD1. V lost 6 bases and J lost 7; bases outside the gene matches: 14. Germline V gene data show CDR1 as MNHEY and CDR2 as SMNVEV (reference sequence). The CDR3 extends over 15 amino acids. The CDR3 sequence: CASSLDPQGAWEQYF. As DNA, the CDR3 is TGTGCCAGCAGCCTCGACCCCCAGGGGGCTTGGGAGCAGTACTTC.

In its sample, this clonotype was seen many times. The rearrangement uses TRBV12-3 or TRBV12-4 and TRBJ2-2, with 9 bases identical to TRBD2. V lost 4 bases, J lost 0 bases, and 0 bases stayed unmatched. The CDR3 covers 15 residues. The CDR3 nucleotides read TGTGCCAGCAGTTGGACTAGCGCGAACACCGGGGAGCTGTTTTTT. Its protein product is CASSWTSANTGELFF.

This clonotype has at least ten counts. The rearrangement joins TRBV12-3 or TRBV12-4 to TRBJ1-1; TRBD1 matches 11 bases. The CDR3 runs to 14 residues. The V gene end was trimmed by 7 bases and the J gene end by 7 bases; junction bases not matched to a gene: 8. The CDR3 DNA follows: TGTGCCAGCACTCCGGGACAGGGGGTTGGTGAAGCTTTCTTT. This sequence encodes CASTPGQGVGEAFF.

This clonotype occurred many times. The V gene is TRBV19, the J gene TRBJ2-1; no firm D call. Per the germline V gene, CDR1 is LNHDA and CDR2 is SQIVND (reference sequence). Trimming shortened V by 3 bases and J by 6 bases, and 12 bases separated the two germline ends. The CDR3 contains 14 residues. CDR3 sequence (DNA): TGTGCCAGTAGTATGAGGAACCTCGGCAATGAGCAGTTCTTC. Its protein product is CASSMRNLGNEQFF. The variable domain in full, completed from reference TRBV19 and TRBJ2-1, reads DGGITQSPKYLFRKEGQNVTLSCEQNLNHDAMYWYRQDPGQGLRLIYYSQIVNDFQKGDIAEGYSVSREKKESFPLTVTSAQKNPTAFYLCASSMRNLGNEQFFGPGTRLTVL.

The sample holds many counts of this clonotype. The chain carries TRBV27 and TRBJ2-7; 11 nucleotides line up with TRBD2. The CDR3 contains 15 residues. Germline lookup yields CDR1 MNHEY and CDR2 SMNVEV (reference sequence). V shed 0 bases and J 6 bases; nucleotides not matched to a gene: 4. The CDR3 protein is CASSLSGTSGSEQYF. For the CDR3, the DNA is TGTGCCAGCAGTTTATCGGGGACTAGCGGCTCCGAGCAGTACTTC.

This clonotype was seen at least ten times. The V and J genes are TRBV4-2 and TRBJ2-4; 8 bases align to TRBD1. Germline lookup yields CDR1 LGHNA and CDR2 YNFKEQ. The J segment lost 0 bases and the V segment lost 1 base, leaving 11 bases of the junction unmatched. The CDR3 has 19 amino acids. The CDR3 here is CASSQVGGQGDIAKNIQYF. CDR3 DNA sequence: TGTGCCAGCAGCCAAGTCGGCGGACAGGGAGATATAGCCAAAAACATTCAGTACTTC.

This clonotype was observed at least ten times. The chain is built from TRBV27 and TRBJ2-3; D perhaps matches TRBD2 (5 bases). Germline CDR1 reads MNHEY; CDR2 reads SMNVEV (reference sequence). Trimming took 4 bases from V and 10 from J, leaving 15 bases between them. The CDR3 runs to 13 residues. As DNA, the CDR3 is TGTGCCAGCAGTTCGGATAGCTTGAGGGCGCAGTATTTT. Protein sequence: CASSSDSLRAQYF.

This clonotype was found many times. The rearrangement joins TRBV27 to TRBJ2-1; 14 bases line up with TRBD2. With 4 bases clipped from V and 8 bases from J, the junction kept 4 bases outside the gene matches. CDR1 and CDR2 (germline): MNHEY, SMNVEV (reference sequence). The CDR3 totals 15 residues. The CDR3 DNA reads TGTGCCAGCAGTTCCGGGACTAGCGGGAGTGATGAGCAGTTCTTC. This translates into CASSSGTSGSDEQFF.

V gene TRBV6-1 combines with J gene TRBJ2-1; D may be TRBD2 (6 bases). Germline V lookup: CDR1 MNHNS, CDR2 SASEGT. Trimming cost V 5 bases and J 0 bases, with 14 bases left between them. The CDR3 covers 16 residues. CDR3 in DNA: TGTGCCAGCAGTACCGGGACTTCGAGCTCCTACAATGAGCAGTTCTTC. Its protein product is CASSTGTSSSYNEQFF.

V and J are TRBV14 and TRBJ1-1; D gene ambiguous. This CDR3 spans 16 amino acids. V was shortened by 1 base and J by 0 bases, with 12 bases between the two germline ends. CDR1 and CDR2 from the germline V gene are SGHDN and FVKESK. In nucleotides, the CDR3 is TGTGCCAGCAGCCAAGCGGGGTGGCAGCTGAACACTGAAGCTTTCTTT. Residues: CASSQAGWQLNTEAFF.

In this sample, this clonotype turned up many times. This chain connects TRBV20-1 to TRBJ1-2, with D maybe TRBD1 (5 bases). The CDR3 has 14 residues. Trimming cost V 0 bases and J 4 bases, with 12 bases left between them. The germline V gene encodes CDR1 DFQATT and CDR2 SNEGSKA (reference sequence). The CDR3 protein is CSARDIWDPYGYTF. The CDR3 coding sequence is TGCAGTGCTAGAGATATTTGGGACCCCTATGGCTACACCTTC.

There are many counts of this clonotype. The chain carries TRBV20-1 and TRBJ2-3; D remains ambiguous. Germline loops: CDR1 DFQATT, CDR2 SNEGSKA (reference sequence). The V end lost 8 bases, the J end lost 0 bases, and 15 bases lay between the germline ends. The CDR3 has 14 amino acids. The CDR3 DNA reads TGCAGTTATAAACGGAGCCCTAGCACAGATACGCAGTATTTT. Translated, it gives CSYKRSPSTDTQYF.

Details on this clonotype: A much larger clonotype is one base distant, so this may be a read error. This chain uses TRBV19 with TRBJ2-2; the match to TRBD1 covers 9 bases. Germline loops: CDR1 LNHDA, CDR2 SQIVND (reference sequence). The CDR3 extends over 15 amino acids. The CDR3 nucleotides read TGTTCCGCACAGGACAGGGGAAGAGGTTCCGGGGAGCTGTTTTTT. Protein product: CSAQDRGRGSGELFF. The whole variable domain, remainder taken from reference TRBV19 and TRBJ2-2, is DGGITQSPKYLFRKEGQNVTLSCEQNLNHDAMYWYRQDPGQGLRLIYYSQIVNDFQKGDIAEGYSVSREKKESFPLTVTSAQKNPTAFYLCSAQDRGRGSGELFFGEGSRLTVL.

The V call is TRBV7-9, the J call TRBJ1-3; unclear D gene. V lost 5 bases and J lost 8, with 10 bases in between. There are 12 residues in the CDR3. The germline V gene encodes CDR1 SEHNR and CDR2 FQNEAQ (reference sequence). CDR3 region: CASSPMGDTIYF. CDR3 DNA sequence: TGTGCCAGCAGCCCCATGGGTGACACCATATATTTT.

There are many counts of this clonotype. The chain couples TRBV5-1 to TRBJ2-1; tentative D call: TRBD2 (5 bases). V dropped 1 base and J dropped 4 bases, with 12 bases sitting between them. CDR1 and CDR2 (germline): SGHRS, YFSETQ. This CDR3 comprises 15 residues. The CDR3 loop reads CASSLTDYVYNEQFF. Written as DNA, the CDR3 is TGCGCCAGCAGCTTGACAGACTATGTTTACAATGAGCAGTTCTTC.

This clonotype was observed many times. The J gene is TRBJ1-1, the V gene TRBV11-1; D gene ambiguous. The germline V and J ends were trimmed by 2 bases and 10 bases, with 14 bases remaining between them. The CDR3 covers 13 residues. From germline, CDR1 is SGHAT and CDR2 FQDESV (reference sequence). CDR3 in DNA: TGTGCCAGCAGCTTATATCCGGGCATGGGAGCTTTCTTT. Its translation is CASSLYPGMGAFF.